This entry describes one TCR beta chain. This entry belongs to a study of blood T cell repertoires in COVID-19. In the study overall: Some COVID-19 samples were acute and others convalescent; all came from the United States, Italy and Spain. The analysed material was cDNA or gDNA that came from T cells, B-cell-depleted T cells, or PBMCs.

Libraries were prepared by immunoSEQ multiplex PCR; TCRdb keeps only in-frame clonotypes and omits some of them. The sample records roughly 70,000 clones, 70% to 80% being singletons. The TCR comes from a woman in her seventies with acute or convalescent COVID-19. Input material: peripheral blood.

CDR3 sequence reads: CASSYVWGQAVSIEQYF. The CDR3 DNA reads TGTGCCAGCAGTTACGTTTGGGGACAAGCCGTGTCGATCGAGCAGTACTTC. The V call is TRBV6-2 or TRBV6-3, the J call TRBJ2-7, with a weak D call TRBD1 (6 bases). The germline V gene encodes CDR1 MNHEY and CDR2 SVGEGT. V was pared by 2 bases and J by 6 bases, with 23 bases between. This CDR3 is 17 amino acids long.